This T cell receptor beta chain was captured by sequencing in a study of T cells in Graves' hyperthyroidism and ophthalmopathy. Researchers amplified the TCR beta CDR3 regions from RNA transcripts. A first-round RT-PCR of the TCR CDR3 used the HTBI primer set. Using its own MiXCR run on the multiplex PCR reads, TCRdb lists one record per CDR3 protein. The table includes roughly 350,000 distinct CDR3 sequences, approximately 15% detected once. This clonotype was detected only a few times. Its antigen is not known. The length of the CDR3 is 16 residues. CDR1 and CDR2 from the germline V gene are DFQATT and SNEGSKA (reference sequence). V was cut by 2 bases and J by 4 bases, with 20 bases left in between. Study results and limitations: Most thyroid clonotypes with frequency above 0.001 were detected in blood.

Specimen: blood. The rearrangement joins TRBV20-1 to TRBJ2-5; tentatively, D is TRBD2 (5 bases). The TCR was taken from a woman younger than 45 with Graves' hyperthyroidism. CDR3 bases: TGCAGTGCTAGACCCACCGGGGAAGGCTCGGGAGAGACCCAGTACTTC. Translation: CSARPTGEGSGETQYF.